These 13 T cell receptor beta chains came from one sample sequenced in a study of CD4+ T cells in melanoma. Sequencing used immunoSEQ multiplex PCR; TCRdb keeps in-frame clones, though not all of them. Of more than 110,000 clones in the sample, 85% to 95% were seen once. The receptors originated from a human donor with melanoma.

This chain uses TRBV5-1 with TRBJ1-1, with 7 bases that match TRBD1. From germline, CDR1 is SGHRS and CDR2 YFSETQ. The CDR3 totals 18 residues. With 4 bases clipped from V and 1 base from J, the junction kept 16 bases outside the gene matches. The CDR3 sequence: CASSINSRGPGGNTEAFF. Written as DNA, the CDR3 is TGCGCCAGCAGCATAAATTCACGGGGGCCAGGGGGGAACACTGAAGCTTTCTTT.

The V gene is TRBV15, the J gene TRBJ2-5, with a weak D call TRBD2 (5 bases). The CDR3 loop spans 14 amino acids. The germline V and J ends were trimmed by 1 base and 5 bases, with 11 bases remaining between them. Germline V CDR1 and CDR2: LNHNV, YYDKDF (reference sequence). In nucleotides, the CDR3 is TGTGCCACCAGCAGAGTACGGGGTGGGGAGACCCAGTACTTC. This codes for CATSRVRGGETQYF. Supplemented by reference TRBV15 and TRBJ2-5, the full variable domain reads DAMVIQNPRYQVTQFGKPVTLSCSQTLNHNVMYWYQQKSSQAPKLLFHYYDKDFNNEADTPDNFQSRRPNTSFCFLDIRSPGLGDTAMYLCATSRVRGGETQYFGPGTRLLVL.

J is TRBJ2-1 and V is TRBV29-1; D possibly corresponds to TRBD2 (5 bases). Between the trimmed V and J ends, which lost 6 bases and 0 bases, there was a span of 12 bases. The CDR3 spans 14 residues. CDR1 and CDR2 (germline): SQVTM, ANQGSEA. CDR3 nucleotide sequence: TGCAGCGTGGCGAGGGTAAGCTCCTACAATGAGCAGTTCTTC. Its protein is CSVARVSSYNEQFF.

The chain uses TRBV15 and TRBJ2-2; D uncertain. Germline CDR1 LNHNV, CDR2 YYDKDF (reference sequence). The V and J ends lost 1 base and 2 bases respectively, with 2 bases between them. This CDR3 is built from 13 residues. As DNA, the CDR3 is TGTGCCACCAGCAGAGTCAACACCGGGGAGCTGTTTTTT. This gives the protein CATSRVNTGELFF.

The chain joins TRBV6-5 to TRBJ1-3; D gene unclear. The germline gives CDR1 MNHEY, CDR2 SVGAGI. The CDR3 runs to 16 residues. Deletions cut 0 bases from V and 0 bases from J, with 9 bases between. CDR3 sequence: CASSYSSSLSGNTIYF. The CDR3 DNA is TGTGCCAGCAGTTACTCAAGTTCACTCTCTGGAAACACCATATATTTT.

V gene TRBV2 combines with J gene TRBJ1-1, with D possibly TRBD1 on 6 matching bases. Trimming took 7 bases from V and 4 from J, leaving 16 bases between them. In germline, CDR1 is SNHLY, CDR2 FYNNEI. CDR3 length: 14 amino acids. The CDR3 nucleotides read TGTGCCAGCACCCAACAGGGAGGTGGCACTGAAGCTTTCTTT. Translated: CASTQQGGGTEAFF.

In this sample, this clone turned up a few times. This chain uses TRBV5-1 with TRBJ2-5, with D unresolved. CDR1 and CDR2 from the germline V gene are SGHRS and YFSETQ. Deletions cut 1 base from V and 1 base from J, with 8 bases between. The CDR3 consists of 14 residues. The CDR3 spells CASSLTSIQETQYF. DNA for the CDR3: TGCGCCAGCAGCTTGACCTCGATCCAAGAGACCCAGTACTTC.

The chain has TRBV6-5 and TRBJ1-6; D not certain. CDR1 and CDR2 from the germline V gene are MNHEY and SVGAGI. V dropped 4 bases and J dropped 7 bases, with 17 bases sitting between them. The CDR3 contains 16 residues. The CDR3 loop is CASSFGFGRPNSPLHF. The DNA of the CDR3 is TGTGCCAGCAGTTTTGGCTTTGGACGGCCAAATTCACCCCTCCACTTT.

The rearrangement joins TRBV6-5 to TRBJ2-3; TRBD2 matches at 8 bases. The germline V gene has CDR1 MNHEY and CDR2 SVGAGI. J gave up 1 base and V 2 bases, and 2 bases lay outside the gene matches. This CDR3 region has 15 residues. The CDR3 DNA reads as TGTGCCAGCAGTTACAGGCGGGGGGGCACAGATACGCAGTATTTT. Residues: CASSYRRGGTDTQYF.

V is TRBV6-1 and J is TRBJ1-4; TRBD1 agrees at 7 bases. This CDR3 is 12 amino acids long. The V segment lost 8 bases and the J segment 8 bases; nucleotides outside the gene matches: 5. Germline lookup yields CDR1 MNHNS and CDR2 SASEGT. This chain's CDR3 is CASRQGWEKLFF. CDR3 in DNA: TGTGCCAGCCGACAGGGCTGGGAAAAACTGTTTTTT.

The chain uses TRBV5-1 and TRBJ1-2; weak D call: TRBD1 (5 bases). From germline, CDR1 is SGHRS and CDR2 YFSETQ. Trimming pared 0 bases from V and 3 bases from J, leaving 12 bases between. The CDR3 is 15 residues long. The CDR3 bases are TGCGCCAGCAGCTTGGCTAGCGGGACCCACTATGGCTACACCTTC. Translating gives CASSLASGTHYGYTF.

The chain uses TRBV27 and TRBJ2-1; D perhaps matches TRBD2 (5 bases). The CDR3 runs 15 residues. CDR1 and CDR2 (germline): MNHEY, SMNVEV (reference sequence). Trimming pared 5 bases from V and 4 bases from J, leaving 15 bases between. CDR3 sequence: CASSPGVSDYNEQFF. CDR3 DNA: TGTGCCAGCAGTCCCGGGGTATCGGATTACAATGAGCAGTTCTTC.

The genes are TRBV2 and TRBJ2-7; no clear D. V was shortened by 8 bases and J by 0 bases, with 17 bases between the two germline ends. The germline gives CDR1 SNHLY, CDR2 FYNNEI. The CDR3 is 15 amino acids. CDR3 region: CASRPTLTSSYEQYF. As DNA, the CDR3 is TGTGCCAGCCGGCCGACACTTACCTCCTCCTACGAGCAGTACTTC.